The 10 T cell receptor beta chains presented below share a single source sample, sequenced in a study of cytomegalovirus exposure and HLA in healthy donors. Here immunoSEQ multiplex PCR was the method, and the copy in TCRdb shows in-frame clones only, minus some. The data hold approximately 160,000 clones, with roughly 90% observed a single time. The sequenced sample consisted of PBMCs. These receptors were taken from a woman aged 18-29 years in good health and CMV-seropositive.

The V and J genes are TRBV20-1 and TRBJ2-5; D call uncertain. Germline V CDR1 and CDR2: DFQATT, SNEGSKA (reference sequence). This CDR3 is 11 amino acids long. Trimming stripped 5 bases from V and 4 bases from J, with 8 bases between. The CDR3 sequence: CSASPGETQYF. CDR3 bases: TGCAGTGCTTCCCCGGGAGAGACCCAGTACTTC.

As to this clone: At one end the junction does not follow the germline gene, possibly because of a read error. J is TRBJ2-5 and V is TRBV7-7; TRBD2 aligns across 10 bases. CDR1 and CDR2 (germline): SSHAT, FNYEAQ (reference sequence). The CDR3 is 17 residues long. The CDR3 DNA is TGTGCTAGCAGCTTATTCTCGAGCGGGAGGGAGGCGGAGACCCAGTACTTC. Protein sequence: CASSLFSSGREAETQYF.

The genes are TRBV5-1 and TRBJ2-3; the match to TRBD1 covers 11 bases. This CDR3 is built from 14 residues. Losses at the gene ends were 2 bases for V and 6 bases for J; bases not matched to a gene: 2. Looked up from germline, CDR1 is SGHRS and CDR2 is YFSETQ. The CDR3, as DNA: TGCGCCAGCAGCTTCCGGACAGGGGGCGATACGCAGTATTTT. Its translation is CASSFRTGGDTQYF.

This sequence joins TRBV19 and TRBJ1-3; 8 bases fit TRBD1. CDR1 is LNHDA, CDR2 SQIVND, per germline (reference sequence). The V and J ends lost 7 bases and 2 bases, in that order; junction bases with no gene match: 7. This CDR3 has 15 amino acids. For the CDR3, the DNA is TGTGCCAGTATTTCCGGGACAGGCGCTGGAAACACCATATATTTT. As protein: CASISGTGAGNTIYF.

V is TRBV7-6 and J is TRBJ2-7, with 11 bases matching TRBD2. Trimming cost V 6 bases and J 3 bases; bases outside gene matches: 4. CDR3 length equals 14 residues. In germline, CDR1 is SGHVS, CDR2 FNYEAQ. The DNA for the CDR3 is TGTGCCAGCAGTCAGGGGACTAGCGGCTACGAGCAGTACTTC. It specifies CASSQGTSGYEQYF. The full variable domain, in which reference TRBV7-6 and TRBJ2-7 provide the parts outside the CDR3, is GAGVSQSPRYKVTKRGQDVALRCDPISGHVSLYWYRQALGQGPEFLTYFNYEAQQDKSGLPNDRFSAERPEGSISTLTIQRTEQRDSAMYRCASSQGTSGYEQYFGPGTRLTVT.

CDR3 bases: TGTGCCAGTAGGGGGGACAGGCTTCGAACTAATGAAAAACTGTTTTTT. This translates into CASRGDRLRTNEKLFF. This rearrangement joins TRBV19 to TRBJ1-4; 8 bases are a match to TRBD1. The CDR3 is 16 amino acids. V dropped 6 bases and J dropped 1; count of bases not matched to a gene: 7. Germline V gene lookup returns CDR1 LNHDA and CDR2 SQIVND (reference sequence).

The chain employs TRBV7-2 and TRBJ1-1; a weak D match, TRBD1 (5 bases). The V gene lost 1 base and the J gene lost 10 bases, with 13 bases spanning the gap. The V gene's germline CDR1 is SGHTA and CDR2 FQGNSA. The CDR3 consists of 13 residues. The CDR3 region has the DNA TGTGCCAGCAGCTTAGGAAAGGGGCTTGGAGCTTTCTTT. Residues: CASSLGKGLGAFF.

This chain links TRBV5-6 with TRBJ1-3; D gene unclear. The V and J ends lost 4 bases and 0 bases respectively, with 14 bases between them. The CDR3 covers 16 residues. CDR1 SGHDT and CDR2 YYEEEE come from the germline V gene. DNA of the CDR3: TGTGCCAGCAGCCTGGGGAGCGGAGGCTCTGGAAACACCATATATTTT. Its translation: CASSLGSGGSGNTIYF.

This sequence joins TRBV7-9 and TRBJ2-7; D remains unclear. Germline V gene lookup returns CDR1 SEHNR and CDR2 FQNEAQ (reference sequence). V was clipped by 4 bases and J by 6 bases, with 4 bases between them. The CDR3 sequence is 10 residues long. CDR3 in DNA: TGTGCCAGCAGCTCGTCCGAGCAGTACTTC. Its protein is CASSSSEQYF. Supplemented by reference TRBV7-9 and TRBJ2-7, the full variable domain reads DTGVSQNPRHKITKRGQNVTFRCDPISEHNRLYWYRQTLGQGPEFLTYFQNEAQLEKSRLLSDRFSAERPKGSFSTLEIQRTEQGDSAMYLCASSSSEQYFGPGTRLTVT.

The chain recombines TRBV19 with TRBJ2-5; perhaps TRBD2 as D (6 bases). Germline V gene data show CDR1 as LNHDA and CDR2 as SQIVND (reference sequence). This CDR3 is built from 13 residues. Trimming removed 7 bases from V and 5 bases from J, with 14 bases in between. CDR3 loop: CASTTGAAETQYF. Here the CDR3 DNA reads TGTGCCAGTACCACGGGAGCAGCTGAGACCCAGTACTTC.